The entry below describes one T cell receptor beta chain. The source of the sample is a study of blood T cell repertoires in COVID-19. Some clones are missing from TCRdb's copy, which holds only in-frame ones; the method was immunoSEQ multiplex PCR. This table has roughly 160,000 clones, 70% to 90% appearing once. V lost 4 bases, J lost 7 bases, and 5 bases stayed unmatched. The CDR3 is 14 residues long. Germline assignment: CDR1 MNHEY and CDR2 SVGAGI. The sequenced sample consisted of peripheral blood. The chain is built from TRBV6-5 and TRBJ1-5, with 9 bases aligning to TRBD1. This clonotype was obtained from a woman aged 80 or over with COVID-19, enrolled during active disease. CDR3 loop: CASSSDRGGQPQHF. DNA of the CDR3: TGTGCCAGCAGTTCGGACAGGGGAGGCCAGCCCCAGCATTTT.